Detailed here is one TCR beta chain. This record belongs to a study of cytomegalovirus exposure and HLA in healthy donors. This table comes from immunoSEQ multiplex PCR, and its TCRdb copy is limited to in-frame clones, with some not included. The sample records about 110,000 clones, approximately 94% being singletons. The sample comprised PBMCs. This receptor was identified in a young woman in good health and CMV-seronegative.

The CDR3 nucleotides are TGTGCCAGCAGCCCAGGAGGGACAGGGGGCGACTATGGCTACACCTTC. This sequence encodes CASSPGGTGGDYGYTF. This chain connects TRBV11-2 to TRBJ1-2, with TRBD1 identical over 12 bases. Germline V gene sequence: CDR1 SGHAT, CDR2 FQNNGV. V was clipped by 5 bases and J by 3 bases; unmatched bases: 7. This CDR3 has 16 amino acids.